This TCR beta chain was obtained from a study of T cell repertoires in cytomegalovirus infection. Study details: Public TCR beta signature analysis indicated the presence of both CMV infection and matching HLA type.

The trim removed 4 bases at V and 2 bases at J, leaving 11 bases unmatched. Looked up from germline, CDR1 is SGHAT and CDR2 is FQNNGV. The CDR3 has 18 amino acids. This clonotype was counted between two and nine times. Its specificity is unknown. TCRdb itself ran the reads through MiXCR, one entry per CDR3 protein. The table has tens of thousands of distinct CDR3 sequences, more than 20% seen once. Whole-study findings and limits: Within the response measured ex vivo, HLA-C-restricted CMV-specific TCR beta clonotypes were dominant.

The sequenced sample was CD8+ T cells from cultured PBMCs, obtained from culture after CMV antigen stimulation. The origin of this receptor is a human donor in good health (CMV status not recorded). Some clones in this sample may be carry-over from other donors' samples. The rearrangement links TRBV11-2 to TRBJ2-7; 13 bases are a match to TRBD2. Here the CDR3 DNA reads TGTGCCAGCAGCTCGGGAGGGACTAGCGGGACAGTTCCCTACGAGCAGTACTTC. Translation gives CASSSGGTSGTVPYEQYF.